Below are 31 T cell receptor beta chains sequenced from a single sample in a study of shared clonotypes between healthy human individuals. TCRdb keeps only in-frame clones here, not all; method: immunoSEQ multiplex PCR. Among some 1.5 million clones listed, around 95% were seen once. The sequencing input was naive CD4+ T cells sorted from blood. The subset here: CD45RA+ positively selected. Every receptor here comes from a man aged 25-45 years in good health.

The V gene is TRBV10-3, the J gene TRBJ2-2; D unclear. V dropped 7 bases and J dropped 0 bases, with 9 bases sitting between them. Germline V gene lookup returns CDR1 ENHRY and CDR2 SYGVKD. The CDR3 length is 14 residues. The CDR3 protein is CAINQDANTGELFF. In nucleotides, the CDR3 is TGTGCCATCAACCAGGACGCGAACACCGGGGAGCTGTTTTTT.

The rearrangement links TRBV7-3 to TRBJ2-1, with 14 bases aligning to TRBD2. The CDR3 has 14 amino acids. The V gene end was trimmed by 5 bases and the J gene end by 16 bases; junction bases not matched to a gene: 10. Germline loops: CDR1 SGHTA, CDR2 FQGTGA. The DNA for the CDR3 is TGTGCCAGCAGCGGCCCGGGACTAGCGGGGGCCACTTTCTTC. This translates into CASSGPGLAGATFF.

V and J are TRBV29-1 and TRBJ2-1; 13 nucleotides match TRBD2. Germline V gives CDR1 SQVTM, CDR2 ANQGSEA. The CDR3 contains 16 residues. V lost 2 bases to trimming and J lost 7 bases; unmatched junction nucleotides: 8. The CDR3 coding sequence is TGCAGCGTTGAACGAGGGACTAGCGGGACCCTAAATGAGCAGTTCTTC. As protein: CSVERGTSGTLNEQFF.

This clone has only one observation. The V call is TRBV7-8, the J call TRBJ1-5; tentatively, D is TRBD1 (5 bases). Germline V lookup: CDR1 SGHVS, CDR2 FQNEAQ. This CDR3 comprises 17 residues. The V gene lost 5 bases and the J gene lost 5 bases, with 22 bases spanning the gap. DNA for the CDR3: TGTGCCAGCAGCGTCCTTTTGAGGGGACTTGGGCATCAGCCCCAGCATTTT. Its translation is CASSVLLRGLGHQPQHF.

This clone was counted a single time. The chain links TRBV5-1 to TRBJ2-3; 14 nucleotides agree with TRBD2. CDR3 length: 14 residues. From germline, CDR1 is SGHRS and CDR2 YFSETQ. V shed 4 bases and J 7 bases; nucleotides not matched to a gene: 2. The CDR3 nucleotides read TGCGCCAGCAGCGGGACTAGCGGGAGTTATACGCAGTATTTT. Protein product: CASSGTSGSYTQYF.

The gene calls are TRBV5-4 and TRBJ1-3, with D unresolved. This CDR3 is built from 14 residues. CDR1 is SGHNT, CDR2 YYREEE, per germline (reference sequence). Trimming stripped 3 bases from V and 0 bases from J, with 7 bases between. The CDR3 coding sequence is TGTGCCAGCAGCTCCGGCCCCTCTGGAAACACCATATATTTT. It yields the protein CASSSGPSGNTIYF.

The chain is built from TRBV28 and TRBJ2-1; TRBD2 matches 13 bases. The trim removed 5 bases at V and 9 bases at J, leaving 13 bases unmatched. The CDR3 has 17 residues. Looked up from germline, CDR1 is MDHEN and CDR2 is SYDVKM. CDR3 in amino acids: CASSPLEGLAGASEQFF. CDR3 nucleotide sequence: TGTGCCAGCAGTCCTCTTGAAGGACTAGCGGGAGCGAGTGAGCAGTTCTTC. The full variable domain, its missing parts supplied by reference TRBV28 and TRBJ2-1, is DVKVTQSSRYLVKRTGEKVFLECVQDMDHENMFWYRQDPGLGLRLIYFSYDVKMKEKGDIPEGYSVSREKKERFSLILESASTNQTSMYLCASSPLEGLAGASEQFFGPGTRLTVL.

This clone appeared a single time. V gene TRBV10-3 combines with J gene TRBJ2-1; D is possibly TRBD2 (6 bases). V was cut by 5 bases and J by 4 bases, with 21 bases left in between. The germline V gene encodes CDR1 ENHRY and CDR2 SYGVKD. The CDR3 has 17 residues. The CDR3 nucleotides are TGTGCCATCAGTCAAAGGGTAGCGGAGACCGCATACAATGAGCAGTTCTTC. Amino acids: CAISQRVAETAYNEQFF.

The chain employs TRBV27 and TRBJ2-5; possibly TRBD2 for D (6 bases). Per the germline V gene, CDR1 is MNHEY and CDR2 is SMNVEV (reference sequence). V gave up 5 bases and J gave up 1 base, with 14 bases separating them. This CDR3 has 15 residues. The CDR3 sequence: CASSQTGTGQETQYF. In DNA form, the CDR3 reads TGTGCCAGCAGTCAAACCGGGACTGGCCAAGAGACCCAGTACTTC.

The rearrangement uses TRBV27 and TRBJ2-7, with 9 positions matching TRBD2. The CDR3 extends over 15 amino acids. V shed 2 bases and J 5 bases; nucleotides not matched to a gene: 7. The germline V gene encodes CDR1 MNHEY and CDR2 SMNVEV (reference sequence). The CDR3, as DNA: TGTGCCAGCAGTTTACGTAGCGGGAGTAAGGACGAGCAGTACTTC. Its protein is CASSLRSGSKDEQYF.

In the case of this clone: Relative to the germline gene, one junction end is altered; a read error may explain this. The genes are TRBV25-1 and TRBJ2-7, with D possibly TRBD1 on 5 matching bases. Germline lookup yields CDR1 MGHDK and CDR2 SYGVNS. This CDR3 has 12 amino acids. The CDR3 sequence is CASSPQGLHGDF. The CDR3 nucleotides read TGTGCCAGCAGCCCCCAGGGCCTTCATGGAGACTTC.

The table lists this clone with a few counts. The chain couples TRBV18 to TRBJ2-1, with 7 bases matching TRBD2. The V segment lost 9 bases and the J segment 7 bases; nucleotides outside the gene matches: 3. CDR1 KGHSH and CDR2 LQKENI come from the germline V gene. This CDR3 comprises 11 residues. The CDR3 bases are TGTGCCAGTCGACTAGCAAATGAGCAGTTCTTC. Its translation is CASRLANEQFF.

This clone appeared a single time. V usage is TRBV2 and J usage is TRBJ2-1; TRBD2 matches at 14 bases. The V gene's germline CDR1 is SNHLY and CDR2 FYNNEI. Losses at the gene ends were 6 bases for V and 11 bases for J; bases not matched to a gene: 9. The CDR3 consists of 15 residues. CDR3 in DNA: TGTGCCAGCAGCGGGACTAGCGGGAGCGTAGAGCAGCAGTTCTTC. It is translated as CASSGTSGSVEQQFF.

This sequence joins TRBV27 and TRBJ1-1; 7 positions match TRBD1. Germline lookup yields CDR1 MNHEY and CDR2 SMNVEV (reference sequence). After removal of 3 bases from V and 1 base from J, the junction contained 2 bases not matched to a gene. CDR3 length equals 14 residues. The DNA for the CDR3 is TGTGCCAGCAGTTTGACAGGGTGGAACACTGAAGCTTTCTTT. Translated, it gives CASSLTGWNTEAFF.

This clone was found once. The chain couples TRBV5-6 to TRBJ2-1; D is unresolved. From germline, CDR1 is SGHDT and CDR2 YYEEEE. The CDR3 is 13 residues long. V was trimmed by 4 bases and J by 6 bases, leaving 11 bases between them. The CDR3 bases are TGTGCCAGCAGCATGGTGGATAGCAATGAGCAGTTCTTC. As protein: CASSMVDSNEQFF.

The chain joins TRBV5-5 to TRBJ2-5; 11 positions agree with TRBD2. The germline V gene has CDR1 SGHKS and CDR2 YYEKEE (reference sequence). V was pared by 4 bases and J by 1 base, with 6 bases of the junction left unmatched. The CDR3 is 16 residues long. The DNA for the CDR3 is TGTGCCAGCAGCCCGGGGACTAGCGGTGTCCAAGAGACCCAGTACTTC. It specifies CASSPGTSGVQETQYF.

The chain employs TRBV6-1 and TRBJ1-5; tentatively, D is TRBD1 (6 bases). The CDR3 is 17 amino acids. Trimming left V 1 base short and J 6 bases short, with 19 bases between. Germline CDR1 reads MNHNS; CDR2 reads SASEGT. CDR3 in DNA: TGTGCCAGCAGTGAAGTCTGGGGTGTAGGGGGTACTCAGCCCCAGCATTTT. It specifies CASSEVWGVGGTQPQHF.

The chain has TRBV18 and TRBJ2-2; 7 nucleotides match TRBD1. Looked up from germline, CDR1 is KGHSH and CDR2 is LQKENI. Trimming at V came to 8 bases and at J to 6 bases, leaving 3 bases not matched to a gene. CDR3 size: 12 residues. CDR3 sequence reads: CASAGGAGELFF. The CDR3 DNA is TGTGCCAGCGCAGGGGGTGCCGGGGAGCTGTTTTTT.

This chain joins TRBV7-2 and TRBJ1-2, with D possibly being TRBD1 (6 bases). From germline, CDR1 is SGHTA and CDR2 FQGNSA. Trimming pared 4 bases from V and 4 bases from J, leaving 19 bases between. The CDR3 sequence is 16 residues long. For the CDR3, the DNA is TGTGCCAGCAGCTCGCGTACAGGGATTTTGGTCTATGGCTACACCTTC. This encodes CASSSRTGILVYGYTF. The full variable domain, in which reference TRBV7-2 and TRBJ1-2 provide the parts outside the CDR3, is GAGVSQSPSNKVTEKGKDVELRCDPISGHTALYWYRQSLGQGLEFLIYFQGNSAPDKSGLPSDRFSAERTGGSVSTLTIQRTQQEDSAVYLCASSSRTGILVYGYTFGSGTRLTVV.

This chain links TRBV18 with TRBJ2-1; 10 bases line up with TRBD2. Per germline, CDR1 KGHSH and CDR2 LQKENI. CDR3 length equals 18 residues. Losses at the gene ends were 2 bases for V and 0 bases for J; bases not matched to a gene: 7. The CDR3 reads CASSPRTSGHSSYNEQFF. As DNA, the CDR3 is TGTGCCAGCTCACCAAGGACTAGCGGACACAGCTCCTACAATGAGCAGTTCTTC. Looking up the rest from reference TRBV18 and TRBJ2-1 gives the full variable domain: NAGVMQNPRHLVRRRGQEARLRCSPMKGHSHVYWYRQLPEEGLKFMVYLQKENIIDESGMPKERFSAEFPKEGPSILRIQQVVRGDSAAYFCASSPRTSGHSSYNEQFFGPGTRLTVL.

On this clone itself: Other DNA sequences within the sample encode an identical CDR3. The genes are TRBV7-9 and TRBJ2-1; D is uncertain. V lost 5 bases, J lost 2 bases, and 10 bases lay in between. The CDR3 totals 14 residues. The germline gives CDR1 SEHNR, CDR2 FQNEAQ (reference sequence). For the CDR3, the DNA is TGTGCCAGCAGCCTAAGACACCCCTACAATGAGCAGTTCTTC. Protein sequence: CASSLRHPYNEQFF. Combining the CDR3 with reference TRBV7-9 and TRBJ2-1 gives the whole variable domain DTGVSQNPRHKITKRGQNVTFRCDPISEHNRLYWYRQTLGQGPEFLTYFQNEAQLEKSRLLSDRFSAERPKGSFSTLEIQRTEQGDSAMYLCASSLRHPYNEQFFGPGTRLTVL.

On this clone itself: The sample has other DNA sequences that encode this CDR3 too. This chain links TRBV6-5 with TRBJ2-7, with 11 nucleotides matching TRBD1. The CDR3 sequence is 14 residues long. V was pared by 8 bases and J by 5 bases, with 8 bases of the junction left unmatched. Germline-derived CDR1 and CDR2 are MNHEY and SVGAGI. The CDR3 here is CASSRDRGRNEQYF. In DNA, the CDR3 is TGTGCCAGCTCCCGGGACAGGGGGAGAAACGAGCAGTACTTC.

The gene calls are TRBV7-9 and TRBJ1-2, with D possibly matching TRBD1 (5 bases). V dropped 2 bases and J dropped 4 bases, with 11 bases sitting between them. This CDR3 has 14 amino acids. Germline-derived CDR1 and CDR2 are SEHNR and FQNEAQ (reference sequence). The CDR3 loop reads CASSLRRGRYGYTF. The CDR3 DNA follows: TGTGCCAGCAGCTTAAGGCGGGGACGCTATGGCTACACCTTC.

The chain employs TRBV18 and TRBJ2-7, with 8 bases that match TRBD1. Germline-derived CDR1 and CDR2 are KGHSH and LQKENI. V trimming: 6 bases; J trimming: 5 bases; junction bases outside the gene matches: 6. The CDR3 extends over 13 amino acids. The CDR3 bases are TGTGCCAGCTCGGAACAGGGGGTTGACGAGCAGTACTTC. It is translated as CASSEQGVDEQYF.

The gene calls are TRBV4-1 and TRBJ2-7; 11 positions agree with TRBD2. V shed 1 base, J shed 7 bases, and the junction held 6 bases outside the gene matches. Germline lookup yields CDR1 MGHRA and CDR2 YSYEKL. The CDR3 contains 15 residues. The CDR3 spells CASSQVLAGVGEQYF. The CDR3 DNA follows: TGCGCCAGCAGCCAAGTACTAGCGGGAGTAGGGGAGCAGTACTTC.

The chain has TRBV28 and TRBJ2-5, with 7 bases lining up with TRBD2. CDR3 size: 13 residues. Germline V lookup: CDR1 MDHEN, CDR2 SYDVKM. J gave up 5 bases and V 6 bases, and 6 bases lay outside the gene matches. CDR3 protein: CASSSGGTETQYF. CDR3 bases: TGTGCCAGCAGCTCCGGGGGGACTGAGACCCAGTACTTC.

This clone is a singleton in its sample. Other DNA sequences from this sample encode an identical CDR3 as well. The gene calls are TRBV29-1 and TRBJ2-1, with 9 bases lining up with TRBD1. Trimming cost V 6 bases and J 6 bases; bases outside gene matches: 3. CDR3 length: 12 residues. Germline V gene lookup returns CDR1 SQVTM and CDR2 ANQGSEA. CDR3 sequence: CSVDRGFNEQFF. The DNA of the CDR3 is TGCAGCGTCGACAGGGGGTTCAATGAGCAGTTCTTC.

Notes on this clone: This sample includes further DNA sequences coding for the same CDR3. CDR3 DNA sequence: TGCGCCAGCAGCCCCGACAGGGCCTACGAGCAGTACTTC. Translated: CASSPDRAYEQYF. The V call is TRBV5-1, the J call TRBJ2-7, with TRBD1 identical over 7 bases. The CDR3 has 13 residues. J gave up 2 bases and V 4 bases, and 3 bases lay outside the gene matches. The germline V gene encodes CDR1 SGHRS and CDR2 YFSETQ. The full variable domain, with the rest looked up from reference TRBV5-1 and TRBJ2-7, is KAGVTQTPRYLIKTRGQQVTLSCSPISGHRSVSWYQQTPGQGLQFLFEYFSETQRNKGNFPGRFSGRQFSNSRSEMNVSTLELGDSALYLCASSPDRAYEQYFGPGTRLTVT.

V gene TRBV10-3 combines with J gene TRBJ1-4; D is possibly TRBD1 (5 bases). V gave up 3 bases and J gave up 2 bases, with 13 bases separating them. CDR3 length equals 16 residues. Per the germline V gene, CDR1 is ENHRY and CDR2 is SYGVKD. The CDR3: CAISDRVGVTNEKLFF. CDR3 nucleotide sequence: TGTGCCATCAGTGACAGGGTTGGGGTTACTAATGAAAAACTGTTTTTT.

In nucleotides, the CDR3 is TGCGCCAGCAGTGTCCGAATGGCGGATACGCAGTATTTT. Protein: CASSVRMADTQYF. The V call is TRBV10-1, the J call TRBJ2-3; D not resolved. Trimming took off 4 bases at V and 6 bases at J, with 11 bases between the two ends. This CDR3 is built from 13 residues. Germline CDR1 reads WNHNN; CDR2 reads SYGVQD (reference sequence).

This chain connects TRBV29-1 to TRBJ2-7; D is unclear. This CDR3 has 14 amino acids. Trimming took off 6 bases at V and 3 bases at J, with 18 bases between the two ends. Germline V lookup: CDR1 SQVTM, CDR2 ANQGSEA. The CDR3 nucleotides read TGCAGCGTGGCAGTAATGGGCAAGTTCTACGAGCAGTACTTC. This encodes CSVAVMGKFYEQYF.